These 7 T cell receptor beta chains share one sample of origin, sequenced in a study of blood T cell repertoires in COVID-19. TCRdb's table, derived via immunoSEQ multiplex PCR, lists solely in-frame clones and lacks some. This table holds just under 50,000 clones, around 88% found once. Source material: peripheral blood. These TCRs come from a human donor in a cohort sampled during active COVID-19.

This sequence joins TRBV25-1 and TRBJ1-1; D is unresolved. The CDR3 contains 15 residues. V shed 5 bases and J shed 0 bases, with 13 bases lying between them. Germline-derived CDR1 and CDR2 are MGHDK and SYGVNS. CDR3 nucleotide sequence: TGTGCCAGCAGTACGTCTTATAACATGAACACTGAAGCTTTCTTT. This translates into CASSTSYNMNTEAFF.

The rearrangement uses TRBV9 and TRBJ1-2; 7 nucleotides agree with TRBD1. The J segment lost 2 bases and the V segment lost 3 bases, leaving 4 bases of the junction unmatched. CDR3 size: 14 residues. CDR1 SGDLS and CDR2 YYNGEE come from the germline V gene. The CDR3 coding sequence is TGTGCCAGCAGCGGGGTACAGGGGAACTATGGCTACACCTTC. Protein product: CASSGVQGNYGYTF.

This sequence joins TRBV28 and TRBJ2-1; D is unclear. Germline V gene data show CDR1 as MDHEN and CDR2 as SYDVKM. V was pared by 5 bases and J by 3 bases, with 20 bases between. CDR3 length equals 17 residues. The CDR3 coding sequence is TGTGCCAGCAGTCCCCAGTCTATGCGACCGGGCTACAATGAGCAGTTCTTC. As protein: CASSPQSMRPGYNEQFF.

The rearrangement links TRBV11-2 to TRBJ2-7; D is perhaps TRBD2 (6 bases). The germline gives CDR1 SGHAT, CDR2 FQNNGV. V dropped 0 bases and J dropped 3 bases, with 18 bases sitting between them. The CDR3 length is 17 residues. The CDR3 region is CASSLDVFGPGSYEQYF. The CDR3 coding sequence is TGTGCCAGCAGCTTAGATGTATTTGGACCCGGGAGCTACGAGCAGTACTTC.

CDR3 bases: TGTGCCGCACAACCAAGCGGGGGGGCCGCAGATACGCAGTATTTT. Translating it yields CAAQPSGGAADTQYF. This sequence joins TRBV10-3 and TRBJ2-3; the match to TRBD2 covers 10 bases. CDR1 and CDR2 (germline): ENHRY, SYGVKD. V trimming: 11 bases; J trimming: 4 bases; junction bases outside the gene matches: 12. The length of the CDR3 is 15 residues.

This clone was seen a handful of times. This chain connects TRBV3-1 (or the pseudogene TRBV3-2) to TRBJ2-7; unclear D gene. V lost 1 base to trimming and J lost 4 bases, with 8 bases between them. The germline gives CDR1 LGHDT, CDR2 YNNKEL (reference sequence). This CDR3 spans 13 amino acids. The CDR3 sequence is CASSQASLYEQYF. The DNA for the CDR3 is TGTGCCAGCAGCCAAGCATCACTTTACGAGCAGTACTTC.

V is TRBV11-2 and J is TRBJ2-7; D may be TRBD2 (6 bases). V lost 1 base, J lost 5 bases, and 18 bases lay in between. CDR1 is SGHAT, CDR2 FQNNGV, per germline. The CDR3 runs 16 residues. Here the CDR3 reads CASSLVGVGGMDEQYF. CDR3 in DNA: TGTGCCAGCAGCTTAGTCGGGGTGGGGGGAATGGACGAGCAGTACTTC. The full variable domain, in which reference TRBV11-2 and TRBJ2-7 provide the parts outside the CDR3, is EAGVAQSPRYKIIEKRQSVAFWCNPISGHATLYWYQQILGQGPKLLIQFQNNGVVDDSQLPKDRFSAERLKGVDSTLKIQPAKLEDSAVYLCASSLVGVGGMDEQYFGPGTRLTVT.